Detailed here is one T cell receptor (beta chain). This entry is derived from a study of PD-L1 blockade in urothelial cancer. Looking at the study overall: The study recovered a median of roughly 140,000 T cells per blood sample.

Data came from immunoSEQ multiplex PCR; TCRdb stores just in-frame clones and leaves some out. There are 35,000 to 50,000 clones in the sample; roughly 80% occur only once, and more than 12% lies in the top ten. Time point indicated: peripheral blood 6 weeks after treatment start. The patients' disease, urothelial carcinoma, was locally advanced or metastatic. The V gene's germline CDR1 is SGHRS and CDR2 YFSETQ. This CDR3 region has 14 residues. The junction had 3 bases not matched to a gene; V was cut back by 3 bases and J by 2 bases. The chain is built from TRBV5-1 and TRBJ1-1; 8 bases fit TRBD1. The sample here was PBMCs, taken around atezolizumab (anti-PD-L1) treatment. The TCR originated in a man between 60 and 70 years old with urothelial cancer. CDR3 protein: CASSWTGINTEAFF. The CDR3 region has the DNA TGCGCCAGCAGCTGGACAGGGATTAACACTGAAGCTTTCTTT.